What follows are 23 T cell receptor beta chains derived from one specimen sequenced in a study of OX40 agonist ivuxolimab in advanced cancers. The data were produced by immunoSEQ multiplex PCR, yet TCRdb's version contains in-frame clones alone and is incomplete. The data show about 45,000 clones, 84% seen once. Specimen: CD4+ or CD8+ T cells sorted from blood, collected in a trial of the OX40 agonist ivuxolimab. These TCRs come from an adult with an advanced solid tumor such as melanoma, head and neck, liver or kidney cancer.

This clone is labeled as medium-sized (0.01 to 0.1%). The rearrangement joins TRBV5-1 to TRBJ2-2; D is perhaps TRBD2 (5 bases). The germline V gene has CDR1 SGHRS and CDR2 YFSETQ. Trimming left V 4 bases short and J 0 bases short, with 19 bases between. CDR3 length: 18 residues. CDR3 DNA: TGCGCCAGCAGCCCCCTGATTGGGGAGCATACGAACACCGGGGAGCTGTTTTTT. This encodes CASSPLIGEHTNTGELFF.

This chain links TRBV7-3 with TRBJ1-1; D gene uncertain. Germline lookup yields CDR1 SGHTA and CDR2 FQGTGA. The CDR3 runs 13 residues. V dropped 3 bases and J dropped 6 bases, with 11 bases sitting between them. CDR3 coding DNA: TGTGCCAGCAGCTTCCGACAAGCGTCTGAAGCTTTCTTT. Its translation: CASSFRQASEAFF.

This chain links TRBV19 with TRBJ2-7, with 8 bases fitting TRBD1. Per germline, CDR1 LNHDA and CDR2 SQIVND (reference sequence). The CDR3 loop spans 12 amino acids. Trimming cost V 2 bases and J 7 bases; bases outside gene matches: 1. The CDR3 loop is CASSITGGEQYF. In nucleotides, the CDR3 is TGTGCCAGTAGTATAACAGGGGGGGAGCAGTACTTC. The variable domain in full, completed from reference TRBV19 and TRBJ2-7, reads DGGITQSPKYLFRKEGQNVTLSCEQNLNHDAMYWYRQDPGQGLRLIYYSQIVNDFQKGDIAEGYSVSREKKESFPLTVTSAQKNPTAFYLCASSITGGEQYFGPGTRLTVT.

The chain couples TRBV5-1 to TRBJ1-4; D not resolved. The CDR3 is 14 residues long. Germline V gene data show CDR1 as SGHRS and CDR2 as YFSETQ. Trimming took off 0 bases at V and 0 bases at J, with 3 bases between the two ends. The CDR3 here is CASSLGATNEKLFF. For the CDR3, the DNA is TGCGCCAGCAGCTTGGGGGCAACTAATGAAAAACTGTTTTTT.

The chain couples TRBV6-1 to TRBJ1-3, with no clear D. The V end was cut by 1 base, the J end by 2 bases, with 9 bases between. The V gene's germline CDR1 is MNHNS and CDR2 SASEGT. The CDR3 totals 15 residues. In DNA form, the CDR3 reads TGTGCCAGCAGTGAAGGCGCCCGGGCTGGAAACACCATATATTTT. The encoded protein is CASSEGARAGNTIYF.

For this clone: The junction does not match germline at one end; this may be a read error. This chain connects TRBV19 to TRBJ1-1, with 8 nucleotides matching TRBD1. The CDR3 loop spans 11 amino acids. CDR1 LNHDA and CDR2 SQIVND come from the germline V gene (reference sequence). In DNA form, the CDR3 reads TGTGCCAGTAGTCAGGGGGCGGAAGTTTTCTTT. Protein sequence: CASSQGAEVFF.

This sequence joins TRBV5-1 and TRBJ2-3; D possibly corresponds to TRBD2 (5 bases). The CDR3 sequence is 15 residues long. Trimming shortened V by 2 bases and J by 1 base, and 11 bases separated the two germline ends. Germline V gives CDR1 SGHRS, CDR2 YFSETQ. Here the CDR3 DNA reads TGCGCCAGCAGCTTTGAGGGTTACGGCACAGATACGCAGTATTTT. It specifies CASSFEGYGTDTQYF.

This clone was seen more than once but under ten times. The chain joins TRBV18 to TRBJ1-5; 10 bases map to TRBD1. This CDR3 has 19 amino acids. J gave up 1 base and V 3 bases, and 12 bases lay outside the gene matches. The germline V gene encodes CDR1 KGHSH and CDR2 LQKENI. The CDR3 DNA sequence: TGTGCCAGCTCACCGAGACAGGGGGCAGGGTATACGAGCAATCAGCCCCAGCATTTT. It codes for CASSPRQGAGYTSNQPQHF.

The CDR3 spells CASSERRAWEKLFF. The CDR3 DNA reads as TGTGCCAGCAGTGAACGTAGGGCTTGGGAAAAACTGTTTTTT. The V call is TRBV6-1, the J call TRBJ1-4; D is undetermined. CDR1 is MNHNS and CDR2 is SASEGT in the germline V gene. The CDR3 loop spans 14 amino acids. The V end lost 2 bases, the J end lost 8 bases, and 12 bases lay between the germline ends.

The rearrangement uses TRBV29-1 and TRBJ2-1; D uncertain. Per the germline V gene, CDR1 is SQVTM and CDR2 is ANQGSEA. V dropped 1 base and J dropped 5 bases, with 12 bases sitting between them. CDR3 length equals 14 residues. Here the CDR3 reads CSVEAALGHNEQFF. CDR3 DNA sequence: TGCAGCGTTGAAGCGGCCCTGGGCCACAATGAGCAGTTCTTC.

V gene TRBV6-1 combines with J gene TRBJ2-7; 7 bases align to TRBD2. Germline loops: CDR1 MNHNS, CDR2 SASEGT. This CDR3 has 16 residues. V dropped 0 bases and J dropped 3; count of bases not matched to a gene: 8. The CDR3 coding sequence is TGTGCCAGCAGTGAAGCGCTGGGTACGGGGGGCTACGAGCAGTACTTC. It specifies CASSEALGTGGYEQYF.

This clone was counted only a few times. The chain is built from TRBV7-2 and TRBJ2-7, with D unclear. Trimming took off 1 base at V and 6 bases at J, with 7 bases between the two ends. This CDR3 spans 12 amino acids. Germline loops: CDR1 SGHTA, CDR2 FQGNSA. The CDR3 DNA is TGTGCCAGCAGCTTAGTTATCAGCGAGCAGTACTTC. Its protein is CASSLVISEQYF.

The V and J genes are TRBV27 and TRBJ2-1, with 12 nucleotides matching TRBD1. The V segment lost 6 bases and the J segment 8 bases; nucleotides outside the gene matches: 5. Germline lookup yields CDR1 MNHEY and CDR2 SMNVEV (reference sequence). The CDR3 length is 14 residues. The CDR3 here is CASRRDRGLDEQFF. The CDR3 DNA sequence: TGTGCCAGCAGAAGGGACAGGGGGCTCGATGAGCAGTTCTTC.

This clone was detected a few times. The chain has TRBV28 and TRBJ1-4; D gene ambiguous. V was shortened by 6 bases and J by 0 bases, with 17 bases between the two germline ends. The CDR3 totals 17 residues. Germline lookup yields CDR1 MDHEN and CDR2 SYDVKM. This CDR3 reads CASRAWPPFATNEKLFF. CDR3 DNA: TGTGCCAGCAGGGCCTGGCCCCCGTTCGCAACTAATGAAAAACTGTTTTTT.

The rearrangement links TRBV5-6 to TRBJ2-5; the D call may be TRBD1 or TRBD2 (6 bases each). The V end was cut by 0 bases, the J end by 7 bases, with 22 bases between. Germline V gene lookup returns CDR1 SGHDT and CDR2 YYEEEE. The CDR3 sequence is 17 residues long. The CDR3 DNA reads TGTGCCAGCAGCTTGGTGGGCGGGCCCCAGGGGCGGGGGACCCAGTACTTC. The encoded protein is CASSLVGGPQGRGTQYF.

The chain has TRBV29-1 and TRBJ2-4; possibly TRBD1 or TRBD2 for D (5 bases each). The germline V gene encodes CDR1 SQVTM and CDR2 ANQGSEA. The CDR3 is 12 residues long. Trimming shortened V by 8 bases and J by 11 bases, and 19 bases separated the two germline ends. CDR3 nucleotides: TGCAGCCGGCGGCAGGGACGGGCTGTTCAGTACTTC. It is translated as CSRRQGRAVQYF.

The gene calls are TRBV7-3 and TRBJ1-4; D is possibly TRBD1 (5 bases). The V gene's germline CDR1 is SGHTA and CDR2 FQGTGA. V gave up 5 bases and J gave up 13 bases, with 29 bases separating them. The CDR3 covers 17 residues. The chain's CDR3 is CASSPDYTGRCDGVLFF. The CDR3 DNA reads TGTGCCAGCAGCCCAGATTACACGGGGCGGTGTGATGGAGTACTGTTTTTT.

This chain connects TRBV6-6 to TRBJ2-5; D is unresolved. The CDR3 runs 13 residues. V was cut by 6 bases and J by 7 bases, with 15 bases left in between. Germline assignment: CDR1 MNHNY and CDR2 SVGAGI (reference sequence). In DNA form, the CDR3 reads TGTGCCAGCAGCCCTCGGGTGGAAGCGACCCAGTACTTC. Protein product: CASSPRVEATQYF.

The chain has TRBV7-3 and TRBJ1-1; 7 positions match TRBD1. After removal of 4 bases from V and 3 bases from J, the junction contained 11 bases not matched to a gene. The germline gives CDR1 SGHTA, CDR2 FQGTGA. CDR3 length equals 16 residues. The CDR3 nucleotides are TGTGCCAGCAGCTCCCGACAGGGAGCTATGGACACTGAAGCTTTCTTT. Encoded protein: CASSSRQGAMDTEAFF. The variable domain in full, with the rest retrieved from reference TRBV7-3 and TRBJ1-1, is GAGVSQTPSNKVTEKGKYVELRCDPISGHTALYWYRQSLGQGPEFLIYFQGTGAADDSGLPNDRFFAVRPEGSVSTLKIQRTERGDSAVYLCASSSRQGAMDTEAFFGQGTRLTVV.

This chain uses TRBV25-1 with TRBJ1-1; the D is unclear. The CDR3 covers 14 residues. V lost 1 base to trimming and J lost 3 bases, with 9 bases between them. Germline CDR1 and CDR2: MGHDK and SYGVNS. The CDR3 nucleotides read TGTGCCAGCAGTGAATCGAACAGCCACACTGAAGCTTTCTTT. Translated, it gives CASSESNSHTEAFF.

The rearrangement uses TRBV11-2 and TRBJ1-1; 8 bases line up with TRBD1. Germline V gives CDR1 SGHAT, CDR2 FQNNGV. CDR3 size: 16 residues. Trimming took 5 bases from V and 0 from J; bases not matched to a gene: 8. The CDR3 region has the DNA TGTGCCAGCAGCCCTCAAAAGGACAGGGTGAACACTGAAGCTTTCTTT. It yields the protein CASSPQKDRVNTEAFF.

The chain joins TRBV5-6 to TRBJ2-1; 7 positions agree with TRBD1. V trimming: 3 bases; J trimming: 6 bases; junction bases outside the gene matches: 6. CDR3 length: 14 amino acids. Germline V CDR1 and CDR2: SGHDT, YYEEEE. The CDR3 region has the DNA TGTGCCAGCAGCTACACGGACAGGCTCAATGAGCAGTTCTTC. It encodes CASSYTDRLNEQFF. Full variable domain (missing parts from reference TRBV5-6 and TRBJ2-1): DAGVTQSPTHLIKTRGQQVTLRCSPKSGHDTVSWYQQALGQGPQFIFQYYEEEERQRGNFPDRFSGHQFPNYSSELNVNALLLGDSALYLCASSYTDRLNEQFFGPGTRLTVL.

J is TRBJ1-1 and V is TRBV9; 11 bases are a match to TRBD1. The length of the CDR3 is 18 residues. Per the germline V gene, CDR1 is SGDLS and CDR2 is YYNGEE. V shed 0 bases, J shed 0 bases, and the junction held 7 bases outside the gene matches. DNA of the CDR3: TGTGCCAGCAGCGTAGAAATAGGACAGGGGGCTGTGAACACTGAAGCTTTCTTT. It specifies CASSVEIGQGAVNTEAFF.